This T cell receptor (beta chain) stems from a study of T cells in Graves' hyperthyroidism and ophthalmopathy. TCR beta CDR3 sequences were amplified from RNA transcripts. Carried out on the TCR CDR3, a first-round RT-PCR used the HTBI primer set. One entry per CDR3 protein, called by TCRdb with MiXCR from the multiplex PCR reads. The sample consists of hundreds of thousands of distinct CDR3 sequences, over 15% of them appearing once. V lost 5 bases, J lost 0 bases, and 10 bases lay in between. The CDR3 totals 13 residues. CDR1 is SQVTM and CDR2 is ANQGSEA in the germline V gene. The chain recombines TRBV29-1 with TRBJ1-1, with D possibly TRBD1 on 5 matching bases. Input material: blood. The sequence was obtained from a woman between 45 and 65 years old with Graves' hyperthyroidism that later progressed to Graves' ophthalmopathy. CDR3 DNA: TGCAGCGTTTTCAGGGATTTGAACACTGAAGCTTTCTTT. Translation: CSVFRDLNTEAFF.